The 28 T cell receptor beta chains below were found in one sample sequenced in a study of blood T cell repertoires in COVID-19. Measured with immunoSEQ multiplex PCR; TCRdb has only the in-frame clones, and not every one. The sample contains about 70,000 clones, roughly three quarters of which appear only once. Sequences were obtained from peripheral blood. These receptors were collected from a man in his 70s with acute or convalescent COVID-19.

This clone appeared once. The rearrangement joins TRBV5-1 to TRBJ1-4, with 10 bases that match TRBD1. Germline V gene lookup returns CDR1 SGHRS and CDR2 YFSETQ. CDR3 size: 16 residues. V shed 4 bases and J 8 bases; nucleotides not matched to a gene: 11. In DNA form, the CDR3 reads TGCGCCAGCAGCCGGACCCCACCGGGACAGGGGGAAAAACTGTTTTTT. Its translation: CASSRTPPGQGEKLFF.

This clone was seen just once. This sequence joins TRBV4-3 and TRBJ2-3, with D unresolved. V was pared by 4 bases and J by 3 bases, with 8 bases between. This CDR3 spans 13 amino acids. Per the germline V gene, CDR1 is LGHNA and CDR2 is YSLEER. CDR3 in amino acids: CASSRTGTDTQYF. The DNA of the CDR3 is TGCGCCAGCAGCCGCACCGGGACAGATACGCAGTATTTT.

The genes are TRBV27 and TRBJ1-4, with D perhaps TRBD1 (5 bases). The germline V gene has CDR1 MNHEY and CDR2 SMNVEV (reference sequence). CDR3 length: 13 amino acids. Trimming removed 5 bases from V and 5 bases from J, with 9 bases in between. This CDR3 is CASSEEGNEKLFF. The CDR3 DNA is TGTGCCAGCAGTGAGGAGGGGAATGAAAAACTGTTTTTT.

This chain links TRBV7-8 with TRBJ1-3; D not certain. Per germline, CDR1 SGHVS and CDR2 FQNEAQ. The ends were cut back, 3 bases at V and 4 bases at J, with 7 bases in the middle. This CDR3 has 13 residues. CDR3 bases: TGTGCCAGCAGCTTTTTCCGGGGAAACACCATATATTTT. This codes for CASSFFRGNTIYF.

The rearrangement joins TRBV10-3 to TRBJ2-7, with D maybe TRBD2 (5 bases). The germline V gene encodes CDR1 ENHRY and CDR2 SYGVKD. With 6 bases removed from V and 6 bases from J, the gap between germline ends came to 9 bases. This CDR3 is built from 11 residues. The CDR3 sequence is CAIRAVREQYF. CDR3 bases: TGTGCCATCAGAGCGGTTCGCGAGCAGTACTTC.

The rearrangement uses TRBV19 and TRBJ1-1; TRBD1 is a possible D gene (6 bases). Trimming removed 6 bases at V and 0 bases at J, with 14 bases between. The germline V gene has CDR1 LNHDA and CDR2 SQIVND (reference sequence). CDR3 length: 15 amino acids. This chain's CDR3 is CASRLGHVLNTEAFF. In DNA form, the CDR3 reads TGTGCCAGTAGGTTGGGACACGTGTTGAACACTGAAGCTTTCTTT.

This clone was seen only once. The chain is built from TRBV18 and TRBJ1-5; 7 positions match TRBD1. Germline V gene data show CDR1 as KGHSH and CDR2 as LQKENI. The length of the CDR3 is 14 residues. V lost 5 bases and J lost 3; bases outside the gene matches: 4. The CDR3 sequence: CASSGDSINQPQHF. The CDR3 nucleotides are TGTGCCAGCTCAGGGGACAGCATCAATCAGCCCCAGCATTTT.

The rearrangement joins TRBV5-4 to TRBJ2-3; D remains ambiguous. Germline CDR1 and CDR2: SGHNT and YYREEE (reference sequence). V was shortened by 4 bases and J by 0 bases, with 12 bases between the two germline ends. This CDR3 region has 15 residues. This chain's CDR3 is CASSVRAGSTDTQYF. The CDR3 bases are TGTGCCAGCAGCGTCAGAGCCGGGAGCACAGATACGCAGTATTTT. The whole variable domain, filled in from reference TRBV5-4 and TRBJ2-3, reads ETGVTQSPTHLIKTRGQQVTLRCSSQSGHNTVSWYQQALGQGPQFIFQYYREEENGRGNFPPRFSGLQFPNYSSELNVNALELDDSALYLCASSVRAGSTDTQYFGPGTRLTVL.

The chain combines TRBV6-1 with TRBJ1-2, with 10 bases that match TRBD1. CDR3 length: 16 amino acids. CDR1 MNHNS and CDR2 SASEGT come from the germline V gene. The V gene end was trimmed by 4 bases and the J gene end by 4 bases; junction bases not matched to a gene: 9. The CDR3 protein is CASSGTFDRGPYGYTF. Here the CDR3 DNA reads TGTGCCAGCAGTGGCACCTTTGACAGGGGGCCCTATGGCTACACCTTC.

The genes are TRBV18 and TRBJ1-6, with 7 nucleotides matching TRBD1. The germline gives CDR1 KGHSH, CDR2 LQKENI. This CDR3 is built from 16 residues. V shed 2 bases and J 5 bases; nucleotides not matched to a gene: 6. The CDR3 spells CASSPAGQSNNSPLHF. The DNA of the CDR3 is TGTGCCAGCTCACCAGCGGGACAGTCTAATAATTCACCCCTCCACTTT.

The V call is TRBV7-8, the J call TRBJ2-1, with TRBD2 as a possible D gene (6 bases). V gave up 5 bases and J gave up 0 bases, with 11 bases separating them. Germline lookup yields CDR1 SGHVS and CDR2 FQNEAQ. The CDR3 totals 15 residues. CDR3 sequence (DNA): TGTGCCAGCAGCCCCTTGACTAGCTCCTACAATGAGCAGTTCTTC. It codes for CASSPLTSSYNEQFF.

The chain joins TRBV15 to TRBJ2-2, with 8 bases identical to TRBD2. The germline gives CDR1 LNHNV, CDR2 YYDKDF (reference sequence). J gave up 0 bases and V 1 base, and 4 bases lay outside the gene matches. CDR3 size: 17 residues. This CDR3 is CATSRAPGGSNTGELFF. CDR3 nucleotides: TGTGCCACCAGCAGAGCGCCGGGGGGGTCGAACACCGGGGAGCTGTTTTTT.

The chain joins TRBV3-1 (or the pseudogene TRBV3-2) to TRBJ1-3, with unresolved D. This CDR3 region has 16 residues. Germline loops: CDR1 LGHDT, CDR2 YNNKEL (reference sequence). V shed 1 base and J shed 3 bases, with 13 bases lying between them. This CDR3 reads CASSQAPSYIGNTIYF. DNA of the CDR3: TGTGCCAGCAGCCAAGCCCCTAGCTATATTGGAAACACCATATATTTT.

The chain couples TRBV6-4 to TRBJ1-4; perhaps TRBD1 as D (5 bases). Germline CDR1 is MRHNA and CDR2 is SNTAGT. The CDR3 has 14 amino acids. Trimming took off 4 bases at V and 7 bases at J, with 13 bases between the two ends. The CDR3 region has the DNA TGTGCCAGCAGTGGGAGACGGGGGAGTGAAAAACTGTTTTTT. Amino acid sequence: CASSGRRGSEKLFF.

This chain uses TRBV29-1 with TRBJ2-7; tentative D call: TRBD1 (6 bases). CDR1 is SQVTM, CDR2 ANQGSEA, per germline. This CDR3 has 12 amino acids. With 6 bases removed from V and 3 bases from J, the gap between germline ends came to 12 bases. CDR3 sequence: CSVRGTFYEQYF. The DNA for the CDR3 is TGCAGCGTACGAGGGACATTCTACGAGCAGTACTTC.

The chain has TRBV27 and TRBJ2-7; 7 bases match TRBD1. The germline CDR1 and CDR2 sequences are MNHEY and SMNVEV (reference sequence). The CDR3 sequence is 15 residues long. With 0 bases clipped from V and 1 base from J, the junction kept 3 bases outside the gene matches. CDR3: CASSLSSTGSYEQYF. DNA for the CDR3: TGTGCCAGCAGTTTATCGTCGACAGGGTCCTACGAGCAGTACTTC.

This chain links TRBV5-1 with TRBJ2-7, with D possibly matching TRBD2 (5 bases). V gave up 3 bases and J gave up 0 bases, with 13 bases separating them. The CDR3 runs to 15 residues. Germline CDR1 SGHRS, CDR2 YFSETQ. CDR3 DNA: TGCGCCAGCAGCTGGGCGGCGGGTCTCTCCTACGAGCAGTACTTC. The encoded protein is CASSWAAGLSYEQYF.

The chain uses TRBV3-1 (or the pseudogene TRBV3-2) and TRBJ1-4; D possibly corresponds to TRBD1 (6 bases). The CDR3 sequence is 15 residues long. The germline V gene has CDR1 LGHDT and CDR2 YNNKEL (reference sequence). V lost 0 bases and J 3 bases, leaving 8 bases between the germline ends. CDR3 bases: TGTGCCAGCAGCCAAGACGGGGGGCCTAATGAAAAACTGTTTTTT. It translates to CASSQDGGPNEKLFF.

The V gene is TRBV18, the J gene TRBJ1-1; D is possibly TRBD1 (5 bases). The CDR3 has 14 residues. V was clipped by 3 bases and J by 1 base, with 9 bases between them. Germline values: CDR1 KGHSH, CDR2 LQKENI. The CDR3 spells CASSPGRTNTEAFF. The CDR3 DNA follows: TGTGCCAGCTCACCGGGGCGGACGAACACTGAAGCTTTCTTT.

The chain uses TRBV5-4 and TRBJ2-7; 9 bases are a match to TRBD2. The trim removed 5 bases at V and 1 base at J, leaving 10 bases unmatched. This CDR3 contains 16 residues. Looked up from germline, CDR1 is SGHNT and CDR2 is YYREEE (reference sequence). The CDR3 bases are TGTGCCAGCAGTTCCGAGGGGCTAGCGGGATCCTACGAGCAGTACTTC. Its protein is CASSSEGLAGSYEQYF. The full variable domain, completed using reference TRBV5-4 and TRBJ2-7, is ETGVTQSPTHLIKTRGQQVTLRCSSQSGHNTVSWYQQALGQGPQFIFQYYREEENGRGNFPPRFSGLQFPNYSSELNVNALELDDSALYLCASSSEGLAGSYEQYFGPGTRLTVT.

The CDR3 region has the DNA TGTGCCAGCAGCCGACAGGGGGCAGAAGGAGAGACCCAGTACTTC. Translating it yields CASSRQGAEGETQYF. The chain combines TRBV11-1 with TRBJ2-5, with 10 positions matching TRBD1. Germline CDR1 and CDR2: SGHAT and FQDESV (reference sequence). Germline trimming cut 5 bases from V and 4 bases from J; bases unmatched to any gene: 7. The CDR3 extends over 15 amino acids.

V is TRBV18 and J is TRBJ2-1, with 11 bases lining up with TRBD2. The germline V gene encodes CDR1 KGHSH and CDR2 LQKENI. CDR3 length equals 15 residues. The V and J ends lost 6 bases and 7 bases, in that order; junction bases with no gene match: 8. CDR3 residues: CASSPLSSGGNEQFF. The CDR3 bases are TGTGCCAGCTCGCCTCTATCTAGCGGGGGGAATGAGCAGTTCTTC.

The CDR3: CASSYQTSGIGEQFF. In DNA form, the CDR3 reads TGTGCCAGCAGTTACCAGACTAGCGGGATTGGTGAGCAGTTCTTC. J is TRBJ2-1 and V is TRBV6-2 or TRBV6-3; 11 bases fit TRBD2. Germline V gene lookup returns CDR1 MNHEY and CDR2 SVGEGT. CDR3 length equals 15 residues. The trim removed 2 bases at V and 9 bases at J, leaving 6 bases unmatched.

CDR3 amino acids: CASSLQGDSNQPQHF. CDR3 DNA sequence: TGTGCCAGCAGCTTACAGGGGGATAGCAATCAGCCCCAGCATTTT. J is TRBJ1-5 and V is TRBV7-3; 7 nucleotides align to TRBD1. With 2 bases clipped from V and 0 bases from J, the junction kept 1 base outside the gene matches. CDR3 length: 15 amino acids. Germline CDR1 and CDR2: SGHTA and FQGTGA.

This clone was detected only a few times. The V and J genes are TRBV28 and TRBJ1-5; a weak D match, TRBD1 (5 bases). Trimming took 3 bases from V and 7 from J, leaving 10 bases between them. The CDR3 has 13 residues. Germline lookup yields CDR1 MDHEN and CDR2 SYDVKM. CDR3 sequence: CASSFGGEQPQHF. DNA for the CDR3: TGTGCCAGCAGTTTCGGGGGAGAACAGCCCCAGCATTTT.

This clone was counted a few times. V is TRBV19 and J is TRBJ2-7, with D tentatively TRBD1 (5 bases). The CDR3 has 14 amino acids. V was trimmed by 3 bases and J by 1 base, leaving 10 bases between them. CDR1 and CDR2 from the germline V gene are LNHDA and SQIVND (reference sequence). CDR3 region: CASSILPGSYEQYF. The CDR3 DNA is TGTGCCAGTAGTATTCTCCCAGGGTCCTACGAGCAGTACTTC.

The chain uses TRBV10-3 and TRBJ2-7, with 7 bases fitting TRBD2. V was pared by 10 bases and J by 6 bases, with 18 bases of the junction left unmatched. Germline values: CDR1 ENHRY, CDR2 SYGVKD. The CDR3 has 15 residues. The CDR3 coding sequence is TGTGCCACGGACCCTGGGTGGGAGGGCCTGGTCGAGCAGTACTTC. It specifies CATDPGWEGLVEQYF.

The J gene is TRBJ2-5, the V gene TRBV7-8; D is ambiguous. Germline CDR1 SGHVS, CDR2 FQNEAQ. Trimming removed 2 bases from V and 5 bases from J, with 9 bases in between. The CDR3 sequence is 13 residues long. CDR3 sequence reads: CASSLPSPETQYF. The CDR3 region has the DNA TGTGCCAGCAGCTTACCGAGTCCCGAGACCCAGTACTTC.